The T cell receptor beta chain under discussion was sequenced for a study of cytomegalovirus exposure and HLA in healthy donors (dated by TCRdb to the late 2010s). Study-wide context: An earlier analysis of approximately 640 of the donors reported about 250 Gb of sequence data and around 120 million unique TCR beta sequences from roughly 180 million T cells. Donor age, sex, ethnicity and CMV serostatus were compiled alongside the repertoire data. To study patterns of TCR occurrence, a later analysis re-analyzed previously published TCR beta repertoires from 600 to 750 donors and added high-resolution HLA genotyping. To predict cytomegalovirus infection status, the study brought together high-throughput TCR immunosequencing, statistical association of individual TCRs with disease status, and machine learning. Roughly 5 DR-DQ haplotypes were handled as single units for association and clustering, since linkage in the cohort was strong. Roughly 300 gigabases of sequencing data and 91 million or so unique TCR sequences made up an early release that covered under 750 HLA-typed donors. On average, roughly 200,000 unique TCR beta nucleotide sequences were sequenced per donor among a few hundred genotyped donors of the cohort, with 15% to 20% of those sequences being non-productive. An earlier analysis of several hundred of the donors applied high-throughput TCR beta sequencing to assess whether each TCR beta V gene segment acted as functional or pseudogenic. In a later genetic analysis, genome-wide SNP genotypes for about three fifths of the 666 donors were used, and that subset was treated as a discovery cohort. Among the approximately 400 genotyped donors, 75% to 90% belonged to the genetic ancestry cluster associated with self-reported Caucasian donors. Along with the 666-subject first cohort, a separate validation cohort of over a hundred different subjects was used. The study profiled the T cell repertoires of hundreds of subjects by immunosequencing and related them to cytomegalovirus serostatus. The number of typed donors differed by locus: about 620-640 for A, B, C, DRB1 and DQB1; some 500 for DQA1; roughly 600 for DPA1; and 450 to 480 for DPB1. All discovery cohort repertoires had been generated using a single sequencing platform. The study was designed to test whether signatures of past pathogen exposure could be identified by cataloging public T cell receptors. Rather than using new phenotypic data, the later analysis identified candidate immune exposures from TCR beta sequences and from how often those sequences occurred across donors. Both class I and class II loci were covered by HLA typing, at four-digit resolution.

On this clone: Its antigen is not yet known. No quality values exist for individual bases; no much larger clone is one base distant.

Study-wide conclusions, independent of this receptor: Immune exposure information for the cohort was limited to CMV serostatus. Compared with the approximately 670-donor mean, donors in an Asian-associated ancestry cluster had fewer N-insertions in productive TCRs, according to a later genetic analysis. The study listed 164 TCR beta chains as associated with cytomegalovirus. In vitro tests confirmed that three of the cytomegalovirus-associated TCR beta chains recognize cytomegalovirus antigens. A further reported finding was that TCR beta sequences accurately predicted the HLA-A and HLA-B alleles for most subjects in the first cohort. A later analysis reported that several top co-occurrence clusters appeared linked to parvovirus B19, influenza, CMV and Epstein-Barr virus. The 87-base-pair reads could not distinguish some IMGT-functional V segments, including TRBV6-2 and TRBV6-3, so those segments were excluded. Only TCR beta chains were sequenced in this cohort, and the absence of alpha or paired-chain data limited detectable features. Because counts were too low, under 20 rarely observed V segments, including chromosome 9 orphons, were left out of the earlier analysis of about 620 of the donors. Most TCR sequences were seen in very few donors, while some public TCRs were found in many individuals. Because HLA typing was unavailable for some donors at each locus, only the typed subset was used in association tests. A later analysis associated 16,951 TCR beta sequences with specific HLA alleles at a false discovery rate of 0.05. A later genetic analysis associated a missense DCLRE1C variant with V-gene and J-gene trimming of TCR beta chains, and an independent cohort replicated the association. Broadly in line with IMGT annotations, most TCR beta V segments showed up in productive rearrangements about 87% or about 30% of the time in an earlier analysis of roughly 590 of the donors. According to the authors, the approach could potentially be generalized to other disease states and immunological phenotypes. The sequencing pipeline was judged likely to have produced a cluster of highly shared sequence variants as a technical artifact. According to a later analysis, most CMV-associated TCR beta chains appeared to be HLA-restricted, and the HLA associations seemed to be driven largely by CMV exposure. When HLA alleles, especially DR and DQ, strongly co-occurred, attributing TCR associations to individual alleles was difficult. Linkage disequilibrium might explain the correlated functional status among segregating V segments, but an unknown experimental factor could not be ruled out. Roughly uniform sequencing depth across donors was assumed in presence/absence analyses, although this assumption may not hold. A later analysis found that TCR association rates varied across HLA loci, with DRB1 alleles showing the most associated TCRs and HLA-C alleles the fewest. A later analysis found that HLA-associated TCR beta chains were more clonally expanded and had lower generation probabilities than equally common non-associated chains. In both the original and validation cohorts, the classifier was reported to diagnose cytomegalovirus status with high specificity and sensitivity.

To prepare the library, the immunoSEQ multiplex PCR assay was applied. For the multiplex PCR, a mixture combining 60 forward primers for TCR Vbeta segments and 13 reverse primers for TCR Jbeta segments was used. The CDR3 region of rearranged TCR beta genes was amplified from genomic DNA by a multiplex PCR assay. On the Illumina HiSeq System, the amplified TCR beta libraries were sequenced as 87-base-pair reads. Processing in the source paper ran as follows. Across the 670 or so repertoires, a later analysis counted tens of millions of unique TCR beta chains, 9.5 million to 13 million of which were shared by at least two donors. To remove PCR and sequencing errors, raw reads were error-corrected and collapsed into unique sequences using a nearest-neighbor algorithm that merged closely related sequences. V, D and J gene segments were assigned by aligning CDR3 sequences to IMGT reference sequences. Each retained sequence needed at least a six-nucleotide match to both a V gene segment and a J gene segment. Rearrangements were classified as productive when the CDR3 lacked stop codons and remained in frame with V and J, and all other rearrangements were classified as non-productive. CDR3 was defined by IMGT convention, running from the second conserved V-encoded cysteine to the conserved J-encoded phenylalanine. The earlier analysis of more than 450 of the donors excluded sequences that lacked an unambiguous match to a single V gene segment. An earlier analysis of 500 to 700 of the donors classified V segments as functional when productive rearrangements were above 56.7% and as segregating when the standard deviation between donors was above 5%. To diagnose cytomegalovirus status from the catalog of TCR beta chain sequences, a statistical classification framework was built. In a later analysis, TCR nucleotide sequences were compared against IMGT/GENE-DB human TR gene sequences so that V and J genes could be assigned. A later analysis assigned CDR3 sequences and most-parsimonious VDJ recombination scenarios with the TCRdist pipeline. In a later analysis, each TCR beta chain was defined by its CDR3 amino acid sequence together with its V-gene family, and reads without a unique V-gene family were excluded. A later analysis removed several hundred highly shared, low-generation-probability nucleotide sequences to deal with suspected cross-contamination and a sequencing artifact. In a later analysis, a clonal expansion index was calculated for each public chain from normalized within-repertoire ranks of inferred template counts. In a later analysis, generation probabilities were computed with a VDJ recombination model fitted to out-of-frame rearrangements, and the resulting probabilities were checked against IGoR. Hypergeometric tests were used in a later analysis to score TCR-TCR, TCR-HLA and TCR-CMV co-occurrence, with a repertoire-size bias correction applied to the TCR pairs. A later analysis estimated false discovery rates by permuting HLA or CMV assignments 20 times. A later analysis grouped co-occurring TCRs with DBSCAN, adding TCRdist sequence similarity when clustering within HLA-allele-positive subsets. Repertoires with fewer than 30,000 or more than 120,000 public chains were left out of co-occurrence clustering, as were five repertoires with anomalous nucleotide sharing. The table comes from immuneACCESS by way of TCRdb, which keeps in-frame sequences with V and J called. Part of the clones is missing from these tables; in studies checked, under half for an unresolved V gene and the rest for unknown reasons. Clone size and V and J calls were adopted from that table, with D and trimming inferred from the DNA. The sample records about 200,000 clones, 12% of which are singletons. The top ten hold more than 7% of the sample.

The cohort consisted of 666 healthy bone marrow donors. All cohort members were sampled while nominally healthy, although unrecorded immune exposures were likely present. The donor was CMV seropositive and was included in the group of around 300 seropositive cohort members. A peripheral blood sample was collected from each donor, and TCR beta sequencing was performed on peripheral blood mononuclear cells. The Qiagen DNeasy Blood Extraction Kit was used to extract genomic DNA from the blood cell samples. CDR1 and CDR2, looked up from the germline V gene, are SQVTM and ANQGSEA. Here V drops 6 bases and J drops 6 bases, and the junction holds 6 bases not matched to any gene. From the cysteine through the phenylalanine, the CDR3 covers 13 amino acids. The kept DNA is CDR3 alone, 39 bases in frame from the first base.

This sequence uses TRBV29-1 and TRBJ1-5, and 9 junction bases match TRBD1. This receptor was identified in a middle-aged man in good health and CMV-seropositive. The sample was PBMCs. The CDR3 is CSVGQGMGQPQHF. DNA sequence: TGCAGCGTCGGACAGGGGATGGGTCAGCCCCAGCATTTT. Joined to the reference TRBV29-1 and TRBJ1-5 proteins, this CDR3 gives the full variable domain: SAVISQKPSRDICQRGTSLTIQCQVDSQVTMMFWYRQQPGQSLTLIATANQGSEATYESGFVIDKFPISRPNLTFSTLTVSNMSPEDSSIYLCSVGQGMGQPQHFGDGTRLSIL.